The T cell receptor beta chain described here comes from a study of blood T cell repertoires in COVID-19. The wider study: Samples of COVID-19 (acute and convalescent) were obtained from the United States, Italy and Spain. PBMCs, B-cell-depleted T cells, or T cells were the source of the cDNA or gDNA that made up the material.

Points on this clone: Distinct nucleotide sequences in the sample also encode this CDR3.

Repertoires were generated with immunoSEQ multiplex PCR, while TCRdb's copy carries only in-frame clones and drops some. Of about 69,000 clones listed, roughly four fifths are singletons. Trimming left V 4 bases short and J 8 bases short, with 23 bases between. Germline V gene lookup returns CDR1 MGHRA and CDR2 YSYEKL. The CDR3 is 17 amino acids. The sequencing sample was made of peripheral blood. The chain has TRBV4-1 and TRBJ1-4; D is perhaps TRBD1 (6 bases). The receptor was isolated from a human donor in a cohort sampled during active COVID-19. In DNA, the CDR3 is TGCGCCAGCAGCCCAAACGAGGGGGGGAAGGGAAGGGAAAAACTGTTTTTT. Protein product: CASSPNEGGKGREKLFF.